What follows are 20 T cell receptor beta chains derived from one specimen sequenced in a study of cytomegalovirus exposure and HLA in healthy donors (dated by TCRdb to about 2017). Library method: the immunoSEQ multiplex PCR assay. The table was pulled from immuneACCESS by TCRdb, which kept in-frame rearrangements only. Such tables lose some clones; where checked, under half of the loss comes from unresolved V genes, and the rest has no known cause. Counted in this sample were approximately 44,000 clones; about 88% of them appeared once. Under 8.5% of the sample goes to the ten largest clones. The specimen sequenced was PBMCs. Receptors were obtained from a woman in her twenties or thirties in good health and CMV-seronegative.

V is TRBV28 and J is TRBJ2-4; TRBD1 agrees at 8 bases. J gave up 7 bases and V 4 bases, and 12 bases lay outside the gene matches. The length of the CDR3 is 16 residues. From germline, CDR1 is MDHEN and CDR2 SYDVKM. The CDR3 region is CASSSFQTGVRNIQYF. The CDR3 nucleotides are TGTGCCAGCAGTTCATTCCAGACAGGGGTGAGGAACATTCAGTACTTC.

The J gene is TRBJ2-1, the V gene TRBV6-1; 7 nucleotides align to TRBD1. This CDR3 has 15 residues. Germline V gene data show CDR1 as MNHNS and CDR2 as SASEGT. V was pared by 7 bases and J by 2 bases, with 8 bases of the junction left unmatched. DNA for the CDR3: TGTGCCAGCACCTTGGACAGGAGCGCCTACAATGAGCAGTTCTTC. Encoded protein: CASTLDRSAYNEQFF.

The chain combines TRBV30 with TRBJ1-2, with a tentative D call TRBD1 (6 bases). This CDR3 is 13 amino acids long. Germline assignment: CDR1 GTSNPN and CDR2 SVGIG (reference sequence). V was pared by 1 base and J by 7 bases, with 13 bases between. This chain's CDR3 is CAWSGGGHIGYTF. The DNA of the CDR3 is TGTGCCTGGAGTGGAGGGGGACACATTGGCTACACCTTC.

A single count supports this clone. The chain combines TRBV18 with TRBJ2-7; D unresolved. The CDR3 contains 13 residues. The germline gives CDR1 KGHSH, CDR2 LQKENI. V lost 0 bases to trimming and J lost 10 bases, with 13 bases between them. DNA for the CDR3: TGTGCCAGCTCACCACCGCACAGTCCTGAACAGTACTTC. It codes for CASSPPHSPEQYF.

V is TRBV6-5 and J is TRBJ1-1; 9 nucleotides match TRBD1. Trimming cost V 6 bases and J 5 bases; bases outside gene matches: 10. The CDR3 is 15 residues long. Germline CDR1 is MNHEY and CDR2 is SVGAGI. The CDR3 DNA is TGTGCCAGCAGCAAAAGCGGACAGGGGAGGACTGAAGCTTTCTTT. Protein product: CASSKSGQGRTEAFF.

The chain has TRBV2 and TRBJ2-7; D remains ambiguous. The germline CDR1 and CDR2 sequences are SNHLY and FYNNEI. The CDR3 covers 14 residues. V gave up 3 bases and J gave up 2 bases, with 11 bases separating them. In DNA, the CDR3 is TGTGCCAGCAGTGAGGGCAGGCTTCCCTACGAGCAGTACTTC. It translates to CASSEGRLPYEQYF.

V gene TRBV6-5 combines with J gene TRBJ2-6; 7 bases line up with TRBD1. J gave up 4 bases and V 8 bases, and 8 bases lay outside the gene matches. Germline lookup yields CDR1 MNHEY and CDR2 SVGAGI. The CDR3 is made up of 15 amino acids. CDR3 sequence: CASGVRGSGANVLTF. DNA of the CDR3: TGTGCCAGCGGGGTCAGGGGGTCAGGGGCCAACGTCCTGACTTTC.

This chain connects TRBV7-3 to TRBJ2-1; the D gene is possibly TRBD1 (5 bases). The V gene lost 6 bases and the J gene lost 5 bases, with 14 bases spanning the gap. Germline V gene sequence: CDR1 SGHTA, CDR2 FQGTGA. The CDR3 extends over 14 amino acids. The CDR3 spells CASSQGLWDNEQFF. The CDR3 DNA reads as TGTGCCAGCAGTCAGGGCCTATGGGACAATGAGCAGTTCTTC.

The gene calls are TRBV29-1 and TRBJ2-3; D gene ambiguous. The CDR3 has 13 residues. The ends were cut back, 6 bases at V and 2 bases at J, with 12 bases in the middle. The germline V gene encodes CDR1 SQVTM and CDR2 ANQGSEA. The CDR3 sequence: CSVTTYATDTQYF. The CDR3 nucleotides read TGCAGCGTAACTACCTACGCCACAGATACGCAGTATTTT.

This CDR3 reads CASRSNGYNEQFF. The CDR3 nucleotides read TGTGCCAGCAGGTCAAACGGTTACAATGAGCAGTTCTTC. The chain recombines TRBV28 with TRBJ2-1; D gene unclear. Germline V CDR1 and CDR2: MDHEN, SYDVKM. V lost 6 bases, J lost 4 bases, and 10 bases lay in between. The CDR3 runs 13 residues.

The chain joins TRBV7-3 to TRBJ1-2, with 8 positions matching TRBD1. Germline CDR1 and CDR2: SGHTA and FQGTGA. The V and J ends lost 4 bases and 4 bases, in that order; junction bases with no gene match: 8. The CDR3 spans 15 residues. CDR3 DNA: TGTGCCAGCAGCTCGACAGGGGAAGGAGTCTATGGCTACACCTTC. It yields the protein CASSSTGEGVYGYTF.

The rearrangement uses TRBV19 and TRBJ2-7, with 8 bases identical to TRBD1. Unmatched junction bases numbered 18, after V lost 10 bases and J lost 4 bases. The CDR3 totals 16 residues. Germline CDR1 and CDR2: LNHDA and SQIVND (reference sequence). Here the CDR3 DNA reads TGTGCCACAGCTCGAGGGCCCGTCACAGGGGGGTACGAGCAGTACTTC. It codes for CATARGPVTGGYEQYF.

The CDR3 region is CASSFPQVAPMYGYTF. The CDR3 coding sequence is TGTGCCAGCAGTTTCCCACAGGTAGCTCCTATGTATGGCTACACCTTC. This rearrangement joins TRBV28 to TRBJ1-2; possibly TRBD1 for D (5 bases). The CDR3 totals 16 residues. CDR1 MDHEN and CDR2 SYDVKM come from the germline V gene. With 3 bases removed from V and 5 bases from J, the gap between germline ends came to 19 bases.

The rearrangement links TRBV9 to TRBJ2-1; D not certain. The V gene lost 0 bases and the J gene lost 9 bases, with 19 bases spanning the gap. The germline gives CDR1 SGDLS, CDR2 YYNGEE. This CDR3 has 16 amino acids. The DNA for the CDR3 is TGTGCCAGCAGCGTAGTGAGCCAGCCTGGGCCCCCTGAGCAGTTCTTC. This translates into CASSVVSQPGPPEQFF. Using reference TRBV9 and TRBJ2-1 for the parts outside the CDR3, the full variable domain is DSGVTQTPKHLITATGQRVTLRCSPRSGDLSVYWYQQSLDQGLQFLIQYYNGEERAKGNILERFSAQQFPDLHSELNLSSLELGDSALYFCASSVVSQPGPPEQFFGPGTRLTVL.

This sequence joins TRBV19 and TRBJ2-7, with unresolved D. V lost 8 bases and J 0 bases, leaving 11 bases between the germline ends. The CDR3 sequence is 13 residues long. The germline V gene encodes CDR1 LNHDA and CDR2 SQIVND (reference sequence). CDR3 amino acids: CASSSPISYEQYF. For the CDR3, the DNA is TGTGCCAGTTCGAGCCCTATCTCCTACGAGCAGTACTTC.

The chain is built from TRBV9 and TRBJ2-1; 9 bases map to TRBD1. The CDR3 spans 18 residues. CDR1 and CDR2 (germline): SGDLS, YYNGEE. J was trimmed by 1 base and V by 1 base; bases with no gene match: 9. In DNA form, the CDR3 reads TGTGCCAGCAGCGTATTATCCGGGGGACAGGGATCCTACAATGAGCAGTTCTTC. Protein: CASSVLSGGQGSYNEQFF.

The J gene is TRBJ2-3, the V gene TRBV29-1; TRBD2 is a possible D gene (6 bases). This CDR3 has 15 amino acids. Trimming pared 8 bases from V and 4 bases from J, leaving 22 bases between. Germline V gene sequence: CDR1 SQVTM, CDR2 ANQGSEA. DNA of the CDR3: TGCAGCTCTAACGGAGGGAGCTCCTCTCCAGATACGCAGTATTTT. Protein: CSSNGGSSSPDTQYF.

V is TRBV28 and J is TRBJ1-3; D ambiguous. The CDR3 is made up of 14 amino acids. Germline V gene data show CDR1 as MDHEN and CDR2 as SYDVKM. Between the trimmed V and J ends, which lost 7 bases and 2 bases, there was a span of 12 bases. The CDR3: CASTTWRAGNTIYF. CDR3 coding DNA: TGTGCCAGCACCACTTGGAGGGCTGGAAACACCATATATTTT.

A remark on this clone: One junction end does not reproduce the germline sequence, and a read error may be involved. The V and J genes are TRBV7-7 and TRBJ1-1; no clear D gene. The CDR3 is 12 amino acids. CDR1 SSHAT and CDR2 FNYEAQ come from the germline V gene (reference sequence). This CDR3 is CASSYPQSEAFF. The DNA for the CDR3 is TGTGCTAGCAGCTACCCACAGTCTGAAGCTTTCTTT.

This clone was recorded a few times. This chain links TRBV7-6 with TRBJ1-3, with unresolved D. Germline-derived CDR1 and CDR2 are SGHVS and FNYEAQ. V was pared by 5 bases and J by 1 base, with 9 bases between. The CDR3 extends over 14 amino acids. The CDR3 DNA is TGTGCCAGCAGCCCAGAGGATTCTGGAAACACCATATATTTT. Translated, it gives CASSPEDSGNTIYF.